This TCR beta chain was sequenced during a study of blood T cells in healthy people across ages. Notes on the study in general: The diversity estimates, figures obtained from one million T cells, were considered underestimates.

The germline CDR1 and CDR2 sequences are MDHEN and SYDVKM. The V end lost 3 bases, the J end lost 0 bases, and 15 bases lay between the germline ends. The CDR3 consists of 17 residues. In regard to this clonotype: Its target is unknown.

Through a sample-barcoded 5' primer and a J-beta primer mix, a second PCR was run for roughly 7 to 11 cycles. Per sample, CDR3-containing paired-end reads numbered at least 2.5 million. TCRdb used MiXCR to reprocess the 5' RACE reads, holding one entry per CDR3 protein. The sample contains roughly 410,000 distinct CDR3 sequences, 52% of which appear only once. Sequencing used blood. V is TRBV28 and J is TRBJ2-1, with D perhaps TRBD2 (5 bases). The source of this sequence is a man in his fifties or sixties in good health. The CDR3 DNA sequence: TGTGCCAGCAGTTTTAGCGACGTGACCAGCTCCTACAATGAGCAGTTCTTC. Protein product: CASSFSDVTSSYNEQFF.